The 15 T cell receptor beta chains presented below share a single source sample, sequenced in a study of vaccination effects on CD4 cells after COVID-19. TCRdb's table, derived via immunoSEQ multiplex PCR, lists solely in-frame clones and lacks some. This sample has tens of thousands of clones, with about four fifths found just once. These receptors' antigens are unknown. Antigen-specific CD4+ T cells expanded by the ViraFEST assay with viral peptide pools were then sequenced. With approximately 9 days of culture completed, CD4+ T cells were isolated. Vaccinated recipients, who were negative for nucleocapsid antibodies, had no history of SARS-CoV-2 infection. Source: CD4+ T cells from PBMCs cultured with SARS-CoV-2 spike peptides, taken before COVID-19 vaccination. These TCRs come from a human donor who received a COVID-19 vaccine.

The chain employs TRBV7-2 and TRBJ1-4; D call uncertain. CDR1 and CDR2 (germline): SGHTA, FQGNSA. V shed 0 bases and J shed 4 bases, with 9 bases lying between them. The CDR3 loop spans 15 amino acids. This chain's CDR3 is CASSLAPGNNEKLFF. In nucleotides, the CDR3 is TGTGCCAGCAGCTTAGCTCCAGGAAATAATGAAAAACTGTTTTTT. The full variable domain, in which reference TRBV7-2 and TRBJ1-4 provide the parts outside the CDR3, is GAGVSQSPSNKVTEKGKDVELRCDPISGHTALYWYRQSLGQGLEFLIYFQGNSAPDKSGLPSDRFSAERTGGSVSTLTIQRTQQEDSAVYLCASSLAPGNNEKLFFGSGTQLSVL.

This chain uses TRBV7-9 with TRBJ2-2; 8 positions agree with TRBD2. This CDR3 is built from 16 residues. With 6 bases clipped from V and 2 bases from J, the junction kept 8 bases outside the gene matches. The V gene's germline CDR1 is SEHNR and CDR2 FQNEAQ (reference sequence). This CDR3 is CASSFREGRNTGELFF. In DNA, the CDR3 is TGTGCCAGCAGTTTCCGGGAGGGTAGAAACACCGGGGAGCTGTTTTTT.

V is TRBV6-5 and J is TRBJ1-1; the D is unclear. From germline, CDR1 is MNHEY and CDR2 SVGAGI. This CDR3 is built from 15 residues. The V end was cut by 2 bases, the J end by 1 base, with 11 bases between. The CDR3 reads CASSYSPVQNTEAFF. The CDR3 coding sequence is TGTGCCAGCAGTTACAGTCCAGTCCAGAACACTGAAGCTTTCTTT.

This chain's CDR3 is CASSKLSQNTEAFF. CDR3 nucleotides: TGTGCCAGCAGTAAACTCAGCCAGAACACTGAAGCTTTCTTT. V usage is TRBV6-6 and J usage is TRBJ1-1; D ambiguous. The length of the CDR3 is 14 residues. CDR1 and CDR2 (germline): MNHNY, SVGAGI (reference sequence). V was shortened by 5 bases and J by 1 base, with 11 bases between the two germline ends.

In DNA, the CDR3 is TGTGCCAGCAGCCCCCGTTTGGACGGGGAGCTGTTTTTT. Translated, it gives CASSPRLDGELFF. This chain uses TRBV7-6 with TRBJ2-2; D not certain. Looked up from germline, CDR1 is SGHVS and CDR2 is FNYEAQ. The CDR3 contains 13 residues. V shed 5 bases and J shed 7 bases, with 11 bases lying between them.

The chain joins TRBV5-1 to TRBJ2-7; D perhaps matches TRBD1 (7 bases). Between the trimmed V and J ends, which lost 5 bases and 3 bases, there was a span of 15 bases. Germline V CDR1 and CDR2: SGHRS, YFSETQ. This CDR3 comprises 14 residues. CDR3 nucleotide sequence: TGCGCCAGCAGTCCTGCAGGGGGAGGCTACGAGCAGTACTTC. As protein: CASSPAGGGYEQYF. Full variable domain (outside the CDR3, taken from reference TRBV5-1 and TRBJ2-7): KAGVTQTPRYLIKTRGQQVTLSCSPISGHRSVSWYQQTPGQGLQFLFEYFSETQRNKGNFPGRFSGRQFSNSRSEMNVSTLELGDSALYLCASSPAGGGYEQYFGPGTRLTVT.

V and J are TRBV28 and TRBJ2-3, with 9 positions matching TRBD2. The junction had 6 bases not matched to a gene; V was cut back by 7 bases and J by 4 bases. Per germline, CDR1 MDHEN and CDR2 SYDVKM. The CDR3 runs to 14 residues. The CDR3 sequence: CASKISGSADTQYF. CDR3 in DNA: TGTGCCAGCAAGATTAGCGGGAGTGCAGATACGCAGTATTTT.

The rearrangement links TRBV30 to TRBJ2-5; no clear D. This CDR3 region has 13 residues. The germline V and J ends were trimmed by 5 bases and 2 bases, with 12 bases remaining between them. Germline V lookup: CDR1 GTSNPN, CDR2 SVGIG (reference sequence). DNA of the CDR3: TGTGCCTGGGTTAGGCCCAATCAAGAGACCCAGTACTTC. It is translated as CAWVRPNQETQYF.

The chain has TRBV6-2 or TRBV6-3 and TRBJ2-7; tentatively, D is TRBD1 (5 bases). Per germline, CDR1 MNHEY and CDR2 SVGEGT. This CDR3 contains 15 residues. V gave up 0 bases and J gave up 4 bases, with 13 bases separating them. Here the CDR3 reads CASSYSSSRVYEQYF. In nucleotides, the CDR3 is TGTGCCAGCAGTTACTCGAGTAGCAGGGTGTACGAGCAGTACTTC.

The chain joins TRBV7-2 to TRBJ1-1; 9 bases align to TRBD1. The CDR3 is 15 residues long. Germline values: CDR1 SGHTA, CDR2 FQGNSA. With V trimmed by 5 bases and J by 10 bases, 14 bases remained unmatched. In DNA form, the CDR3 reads TGTGCCAGCAGCCCCCCGGGAGGGACAGGGTTAGGAGCTTTCTTT. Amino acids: CASSPPGGTGLGAFF.

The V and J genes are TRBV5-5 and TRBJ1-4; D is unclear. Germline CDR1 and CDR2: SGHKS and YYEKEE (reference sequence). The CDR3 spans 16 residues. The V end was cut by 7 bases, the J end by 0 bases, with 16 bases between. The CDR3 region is CASFLRPYSTNEKLFF. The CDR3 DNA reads TGTGCCAGCTTCCTTCGTCCCTACTCAACTAATGAAAAACTGTTTTTT.

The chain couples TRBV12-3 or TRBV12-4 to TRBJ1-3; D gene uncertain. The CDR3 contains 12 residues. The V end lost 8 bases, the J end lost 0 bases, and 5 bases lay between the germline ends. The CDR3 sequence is CASRSSGNTIYF. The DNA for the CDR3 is TGTGCCAGCCGGAGCTCTGGAAACACCATATATTTT.

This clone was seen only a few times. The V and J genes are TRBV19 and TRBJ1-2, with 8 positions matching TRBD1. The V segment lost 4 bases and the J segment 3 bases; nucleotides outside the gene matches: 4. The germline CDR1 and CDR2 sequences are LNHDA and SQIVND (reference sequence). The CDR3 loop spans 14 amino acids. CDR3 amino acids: CASSTPGQDYGYTF. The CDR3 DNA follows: TGTGCCAGTAGTACTCCGGGACAGGACTATGGCTACACCTTC. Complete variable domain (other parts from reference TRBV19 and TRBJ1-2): DGGITQSPKYLFRKEGQNVTLSCEQNLNHDAMYWYRQDPGQGLRLIYYSQIVNDFQKGDIAEGYSVSREKKESFPLTVTSAQKNPTAFYLCASSTPGQDYGYTFGSGTRLTVV.

The CDR3 DNA reads TGTGCCAGCAGCCTAACAGGGGGCTTCGCCAAAAACATTCAGTACTTC. As protein: CASSLTGGFAKNIQYF. The chain links TRBV6-2 or TRBV6-3 to TRBJ2-4, with TRBD1 matching 9 bases. The CDR3 consists of 16 residues. With 6 bases clipped from V and 1 base from J, the junction kept 7 bases outside the gene matches. Germline values: CDR1 MNHEY, CDR2 SVGEGT.

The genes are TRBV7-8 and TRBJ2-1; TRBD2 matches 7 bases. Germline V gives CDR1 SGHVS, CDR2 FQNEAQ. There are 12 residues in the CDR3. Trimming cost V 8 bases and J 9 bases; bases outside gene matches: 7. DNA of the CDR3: TGTGCCAGCGGGAGGGTGGGCACTGAGCAGTTCTTC. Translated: CASGRVGTEQFF.